The 11 T cell receptor beta chains presented below share a single source sample, sequenced in a study of control samples from healthy donors and cancer patients (dated by TCRdb to about 2020). The library was built by means of the immunoSEQ multiplex PCR assay. TCRdb's version of the immuneACCESS table is confined to in-frame rearrangements and falls short of the full clone set. An unresolved V gene accounts for under half of the shortfall where checked; the remainder is of unknown origin. The sample includes under 30,000 clones, with roughly 85% observed a single time. Around 7% of the sample is in the top ten clones. The specimen sequenced was PBMCs. The origin of the receptors is a woman aged 55-70 years with head and neck cancer.

The chain combines TRBV6-2 or TRBV6-3 with TRBJ2-1; the match to TRBD2 covers 15 bases. The J segment lost 2 bases and the V segment lost 4 bases, leaving 3 bases of the junction unmatched. The CDR3 length is 17 residues. Germline values: CDR1 MNHEY, CDR2 SVGEGT. The CDR3 bases are TGTGCCAGCAGTTGGACTAGCGGGAGGGCCACCTACAATGAGCAGTTCTTC. Protein product: CASSWTSGRATYNEQFF.

This clone was recorded a few times. The CDR3 loop is CASSDPGTGGHEKLFF. The CDR3 DNA sequence: TGTGCCAGTAGTGATCCCGGGACAGGGGGCCATGAAAAACTGTTTTTT. The chain recombines TRBV19 with TRBJ1-4; 12 bases line up with TRBD1. V was pared by 5 bases and J by 6 bases, with 7 bases of the junction left unmatched. CDR3 length: 16 amino acids. The V gene's germline CDR1 is LNHDA and CDR2 SQIVND (reference sequence).

The chain couples TRBV15 to TRBJ1-5; unclear D gene. The CDR3 runs to 13 residues. Germline V gives CDR1 LNHNV, CDR2 YYDKDF (reference sequence). V was trimmed by 5 bases and J by 1 base, leaving 6 bases between them. The CDR3: CATSVQSNQPQHF. The CDR3 region has the DNA TGTGCCACCAGCGTACAAAGCAATCAGCCCCAGCATTTT.

The chain carries TRBV3-1 (or the pseudogene TRBV3-2) and TRBJ1-4, with a weak D call TRBD1 (5 bases). Trimming removed 0 bases from V and 6 bases from J, with 14 bases in between. This CDR3 has 16 amino acids. Germline-derived CDR1 and CDR2 are LGHDT and YNNKEL (reference sequence). As DNA, the CDR3 is TGTGCCAGCAGCCAAGAAATATGCAGGGTTGATGAAAAACTGTTTTTT. Translation: CASSQEICRVDEKLFF.

V and J are TRBV9 and TRBJ2-3; TRBD2 aligns across 8 bases. This CDR3 spans 18 amino acids. V dropped 4 bases and J dropped 1; count of bases not matched to a gene: 14. Germline V CDR1 and CDR2: SGDLS, YYNGEE. The CDR3 DNA is TGTGCCAGCAGCCCAAACGCGGGGACTAGTCTGGGCACAGATACGCAGTATTTT. Amino acids: CASSPNAGTSLGTDTQYF.

The chain recombines TRBV11-3 with TRBJ2-5; 11 nucleotides agree with TRBD2. CDR3 size: 15 residues. Trimming at V came to 5 bases and at J to 7 bases, leaving 9 bases not matched to a gene. From germline, CDR1 is SGHNT and CDR2 YENEEA. As DNA, the CDR3 is TGTGCCAGCAGCGACCGAACTAGCGGGGGCGGGACCCAGTACTTC. This translates into CASSDRTSGGGTQYF.

The chain links TRBV7-2 to TRBJ2-3; maybe TRBD2 (6 bases). The V gene lost 5 bases and the J gene lost 5 bases, with 14 bases spanning the gap. Germline CDR1 reads SGHTA; CDR2 reads FQGNSA. The CDR3 contains 14 residues. The CDR3 here is CASSIGTVQDTQYF. CDR3 nucleotide sequence: TGTGCCAGCAGCATAGGGACTGTTCAAGATACGCAGTATTTT.

CDR3 bases: TGTGCCAGCAGCTTGGGGGACAGAGCCTACGAGCAGTACTTC. As protein: CASSLGDRAYEQYF. The rearrangement links TRBV13 to TRBJ2-7; 7 bases line up with TRBD1. The CDR3 extends over 14 amino acids. V shed 3 bases, J shed 2 bases, and the junction held 4 bases outside the gene matches. The V gene's germline CDR1 is PRHDT and CDR2 FYEKMQ (reference sequence).

J is TRBJ2-3 and V is TRBV4-2; D ambiguous. The CDR3 is 18 amino acids. Trimming took off 0 bases at V and 6 bases at J, with 22 bases between the two ends. Germline CDR1 LGHNA, CDR2 YNFKEQ. The CDR3 nucleotides are TGTGCCAGCAGCCAAGATATGGTCCGGGCCCGAAGGTTTGATACGCAGTATTTT. This sequence encodes CASSQDMVRARRFDTQYF.

This chain joins TRBV7-9 and TRBJ2-5, with D perhaps being TRBD1 or TRBD2 (5 bases each). V lost 5 bases, J lost 5 bases, and 9 bases lay in between. The CDR3 has 12 amino acids. CDR1 is SEHNR and CDR2 is FQNEAQ in the germline V gene (reference sequence). CDR3: CASSGDEETQYF. The CDR3 nucleotides are TGTGCCAGCAGCGGGGACGAGGAGACCCAGTACTTC. The full variable domain, in which reference TRBV7-9 and TRBJ2-5 provide the parts outside the CDR3, is DTGVSQNPRHKITKRGQNVTFRCDPISEHNRLYWYRQTLGQGPEFLTYFQNEAQLEKSRLLSDRFSAERPKGSFSTLEIQRTEQGDSAMYLCASSGDEETQYFGPGTRLLVL.

This chain uses TRBV6-5 with TRBJ2-7; D assignment may be TRBD1 or TRBD2 (7 bases each). This CDR3 is 11 amino acids long. Trimming pared 5 bases from V and 7 bases from J, leaving 9 bases between. The germline V gene encodes CDR1 MNHEY and CDR2 SVGAGI. CDR3 sequence (DNA): TGTGCCAGCAGTCAGGGGGGGGAGCAGTACTTC. Translated: CASSQGGEQYF.